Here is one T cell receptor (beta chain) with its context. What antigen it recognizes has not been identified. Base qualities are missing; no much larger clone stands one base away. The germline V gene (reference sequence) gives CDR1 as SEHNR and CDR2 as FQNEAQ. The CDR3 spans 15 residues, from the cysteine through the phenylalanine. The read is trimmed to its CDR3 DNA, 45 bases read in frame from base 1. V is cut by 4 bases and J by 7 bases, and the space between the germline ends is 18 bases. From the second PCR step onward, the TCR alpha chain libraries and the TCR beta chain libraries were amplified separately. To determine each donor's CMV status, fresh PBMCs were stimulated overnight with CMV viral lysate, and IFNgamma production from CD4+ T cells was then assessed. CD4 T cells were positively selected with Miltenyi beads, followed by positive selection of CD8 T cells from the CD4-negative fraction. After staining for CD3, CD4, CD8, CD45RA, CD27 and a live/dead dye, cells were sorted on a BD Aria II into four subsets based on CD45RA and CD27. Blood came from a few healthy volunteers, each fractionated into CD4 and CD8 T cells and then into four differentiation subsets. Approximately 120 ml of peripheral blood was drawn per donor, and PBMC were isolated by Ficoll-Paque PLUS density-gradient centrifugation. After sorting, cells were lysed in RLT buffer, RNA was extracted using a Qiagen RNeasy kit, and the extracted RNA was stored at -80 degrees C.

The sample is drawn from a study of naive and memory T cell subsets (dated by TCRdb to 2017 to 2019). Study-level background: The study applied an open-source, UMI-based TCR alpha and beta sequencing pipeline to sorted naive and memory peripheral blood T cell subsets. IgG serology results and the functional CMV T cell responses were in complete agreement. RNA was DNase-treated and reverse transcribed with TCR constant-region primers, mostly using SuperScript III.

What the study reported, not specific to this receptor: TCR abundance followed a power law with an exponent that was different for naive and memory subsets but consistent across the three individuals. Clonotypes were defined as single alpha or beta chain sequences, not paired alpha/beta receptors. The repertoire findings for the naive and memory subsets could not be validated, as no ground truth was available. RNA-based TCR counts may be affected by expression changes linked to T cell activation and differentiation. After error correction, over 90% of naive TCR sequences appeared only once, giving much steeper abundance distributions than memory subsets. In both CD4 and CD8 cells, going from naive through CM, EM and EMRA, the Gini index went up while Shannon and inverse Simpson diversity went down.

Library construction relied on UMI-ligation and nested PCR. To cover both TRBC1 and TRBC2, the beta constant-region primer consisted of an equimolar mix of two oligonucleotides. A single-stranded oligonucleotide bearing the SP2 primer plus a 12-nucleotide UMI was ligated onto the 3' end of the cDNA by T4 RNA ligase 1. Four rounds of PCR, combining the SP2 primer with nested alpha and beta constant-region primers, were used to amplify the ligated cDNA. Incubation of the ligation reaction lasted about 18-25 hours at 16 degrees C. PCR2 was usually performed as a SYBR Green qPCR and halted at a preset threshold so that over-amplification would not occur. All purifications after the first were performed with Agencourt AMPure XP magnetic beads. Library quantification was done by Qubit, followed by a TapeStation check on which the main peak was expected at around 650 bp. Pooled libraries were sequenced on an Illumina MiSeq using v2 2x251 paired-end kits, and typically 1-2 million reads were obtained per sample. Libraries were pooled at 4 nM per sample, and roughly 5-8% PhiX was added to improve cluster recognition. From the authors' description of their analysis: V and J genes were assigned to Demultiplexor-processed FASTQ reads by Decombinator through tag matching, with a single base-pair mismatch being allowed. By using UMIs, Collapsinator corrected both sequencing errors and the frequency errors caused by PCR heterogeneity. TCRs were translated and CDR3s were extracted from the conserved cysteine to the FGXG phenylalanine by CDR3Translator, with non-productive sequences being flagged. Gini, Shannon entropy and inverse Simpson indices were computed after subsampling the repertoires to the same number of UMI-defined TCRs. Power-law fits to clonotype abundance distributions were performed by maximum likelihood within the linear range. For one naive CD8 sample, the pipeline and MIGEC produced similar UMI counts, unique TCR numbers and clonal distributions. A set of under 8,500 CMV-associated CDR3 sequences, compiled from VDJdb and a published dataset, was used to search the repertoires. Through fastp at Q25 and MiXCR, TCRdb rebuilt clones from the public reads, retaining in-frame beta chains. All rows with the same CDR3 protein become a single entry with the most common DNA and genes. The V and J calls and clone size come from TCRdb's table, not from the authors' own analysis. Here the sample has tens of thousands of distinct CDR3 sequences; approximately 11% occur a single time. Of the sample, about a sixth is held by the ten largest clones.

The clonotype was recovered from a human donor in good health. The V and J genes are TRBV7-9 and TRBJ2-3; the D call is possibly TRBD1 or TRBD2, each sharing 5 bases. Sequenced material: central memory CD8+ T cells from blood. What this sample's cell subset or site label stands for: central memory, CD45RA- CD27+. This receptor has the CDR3 CASSSRDRSTHTQYF. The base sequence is TGTGCCAGCAGCTCCCGGGACCGGTCGACACATACGCAGTATTTT.